Below are 11 T cell receptor beta chains sequenced from a single sample in a study of control samples from healthy donors and cancer patients. Assay: immunoSEQ multiplex PCR; the TCRdb copy retains only in-frame clones and omits some. The sample holds 50,000 to 70,000 clones; 70% to 90% are singletons and the top ten take less than 4%. What was sequenced was blood. These receptors were collected from a man aged 50-59 years in good health.

The chain employs TRBV18 and TRBJ2-7; D call uncertain. The CDR3 sequence is 14 residues long. Germline V CDR1 and CDR2: KGHSH, LQKENI. Trimming cost V 6 bases and J 3 bases, with 15 bases left between them. The CDR3 nucleotides read TGTGCCAGCTCCCTTCTTGACAAGGGCTACGAGCAGTACTTC. This encodes CASSLLDKGYEQYF.

CDR3 loop: CAISDGASGNTIYF. DNA for the CDR3: TGTGCCATCAGTGACGGGGCATCTGGAAACACCATATATTTT. The chain uses TRBV10-3 and TRBJ1-3, with D perhaps matching TRBD1 (5 bases). The germline V and J ends were trimmed by 3 bases and 1 base, with 7 bases remaining between them. The CDR3 runs 14 residues. The germline V gene encodes CDR1 ENHRY and CDR2 SYGVKD.

The genes are TRBV25-1 and TRBJ2-7; 10 nucleotides match TRBD2. The germline V gene encodes CDR1 MGHDK and CDR2 SYGVNS. V shed 4 bases and J 3 bases; nucleotides not matched to a gene: 0. The CDR3 spans 13 residues. DNA of the CDR3: TGTGCCAGCAGTGTAGCGGGAGGCTACGAGCAGTACTTC. Protein product: CASSVAGGYEQYF.

J is TRBJ1-3 and V is TRBV18; no clear D gene. The CDR3 sequence is 16 residues long. The germline V and J ends were trimmed by 6 bases and 4 bases, with 19 bases remaining between them. CDR1 is KGHSH and CDR2 is LQKENI in the germline V gene. CDR3 DNA sequence: TGTGCCAGCTCGCAAATTCAAAATCGACGAGGAAACACCATATATTTT. Protein product: CASSQIQNRRGNTIYF.

The rearrangement links TRBV5-1 to TRBJ2-7, with 10 bases lining up with TRBD1. In germline, CDR1 is SGHRS, CDR2 YFSETQ. The CDR3 length is 15 residues. V shed 3 bases and J 5 bases; nucleotides not matched to a gene: 8. The CDR3 DNA is TGCGCCAGCAGCTCTCCCGGGACAGGGGACGACGAGCAGTACTTC. This translates into CASSSPGTGDDEQYF.

The chain couples TRBV19 to TRBJ1-2; D ambiguous. CDR3 size: 15 residues. Trimming took off 3 bases at V and 8 bases at J, with 19 bases between the two ends. Per germline, CDR1 LNHDA and CDR2 SQIVND (reference sequence). CDR3 sequence reads: CASSIPGSGQGGYTF. DNA of the CDR3: TGTGCCAGTAGTATTCCCGGGTCCGGGCAAGGAGGCTACACCTTC. Full variable domain (rest looked up from reference TRBV19 and TRBJ1-2): DGGITQSPKYLFRKEGQNVTLSCEQNLNHDAMYWYRQDPGQGLRLIYYSQIVNDFQKGDIAEGYSVSREKKESFPLTVTSAQKNPTAFYLCASSIPGSGQGGYTFGSGTRLTVV.

V usage is TRBV28 and J usage is TRBJ1-5; D possibly corresponds to TRBD1 (6 bases). V was shortened by 5 bases and J by 15 bases, with 14 bases between the two germline ends. Germline V gene lookup returns CDR1 MDHEN and CDR2 SYDVKM. The CDR3 has 11 amino acids. CDR3 sequence reads: CASSHRQARHF. The CDR3 DNA sequence: TGTGCCAGCAGTCATCGACAGGCACGGCATTTT.

This clone was observed a single time. The rearrangement links TRBV30 to TRBJ1-3; 7 nucleotides align to TRBD1. The CDR3 has 14 amino acids. After removal of 3 bases from V and 0 bases from J, the junction contained 2 bases not matched to a gene. Germline CDR1 reads GTSNPN; CDR2 reads SVGIG (reference sequence). The CDR3 spells CAWRRDSSGNTIYF. DNA for the CDR3: TGTGCCTGGAGAAGGGACAGCTCTGGAAACACCATATATTTT.

V gene TRBV18 combines with J gene TRBJ2-7, with a tentative D call TRBD1 (5 bases). The CDR3 is made up of 16 amino acids. V lost 1 base, J lost 5 bases, and 18 bases lay in between. The germline V gene has CDR1 KGHSH and CDR2 LQKENI. This chain's CDR3 is CASSPLKGALGDEQYF. The CDR3 DNA sequence: TGTGCCAGCTCACCACTCAAAGGGGCCCTAGGCGACGAGCAGTACTTC.

This clone has more than one count but fewer than ten. V and J are TRBV7-2 and TRBJ2-7; a possible D gene is TRBD1 (6 bases). CDR3 size: 15 residues. Trimming took off 4 bases at V and 3 bases at J, with 16 bases between the two ends. Germline V CDR1 and CDR2: SGHTA, FQGNSA. The CDR3 bases are TGTGCCAGCAGCTCCTTTGGGCAGGGGTTCTACGAGCAGTACTTC. This gives the protein CASSSFGQGFYEQYF.

This clone was detected a few times. This chain connects TRBV10-3 to TRBJ1-5; no firm D call. Trimming took 3 bases from V and 1 from J, leaving 10 bases between them. Per germline, CDR1 ENHRY and CDR2 SYGVKD. CDR3 size: 15 residues. CDR3 loop: CAISEGVESNQPQHF. The CDR3 DNA reads as TGTGCCATCAGTGAAGGCGTAGAGAGCAATCAGCCCCAGCATTTT.